The 9 T cell receptor beta chains given below trace back to one sample, sequenced in a study of T-cell reconstitution after alpha-beta-depleted transplantation in children. Unique molecular identifiers were built into the TCRbeta library. TCRdb passed the PCR reads through MiXCR, listing each CDR3 protein once. Here the sample spans 250,000 or so distinct CDR3 sequences, around 7.5% being singletons. The sequencing here drew on PBMCs, mostly from graft donor cells, taken 180 days after TCRalphabeta/CD19-depleted stem cell transplant. The receptors shown here come from a male patient younger than 18 who had a stem cell transplant for acute lymphoblastic leukemia, so the T cells may come from the graft donor.

This clonotype has ten or more counts. The J gene is TRBJ2-1, the V gene TRBV4-1; D is unclear. Germline-derived CDR1 and CDR2 are MGHRA and YSYEKL. Trimming took 4 bases from V and 0 from J, leaving 10 bases between them. The CDR3 is 15 amino acids. CDR3 in amino acids: CASSPVLSSYNEQFF. For the CDR3, the DNA is TGCGCCAGCAGCCCTGTGCTCAGCTCCTACAATGAGCAGTTCTTC.

Worth noting for this clonotype: Possible read error: a much larger clone is one base away. The chain carries TRBV27 and TRBJ1-2, with D uncertain. CDR3 size: 14 residues. Trimming stripped 3 bases from V and 2 bases from J, with 10 bases between. The germline gives CDR1 MNHEY, CDR2 SMNVEV (reference sequence). The CDR3 DNA is TGTGCCAGCAGTTTTCCGATAGGGAACTATGGCTACACCTTC. Its protein product is CASSFPIGNYGYTF.

This clonotype was observed at least ten times. V gene TRBV5-1 combines with J gene TRBJ2-3, with 9 bases fitting TRBD2. The CDR3 runs to 15 residues. Trimming took 4 bases from V and 6 from J; bases not matched to a gene: 9. CDR1 is SGHRS and CDR2 is YFSETQ in the germline V gene. CDR3 coding DNA: TGCGCCAGCAGCCCCAGCAGCGGGAGGAGGGATACGCAGTATTTT. Protein sequence: CASSPSSGRRDTQYF. Combining the CDR3 with reference TRBV5-1 and TRBJ2-3 gives the whole variable domain KAGVTQTPRYLIKTRGQQVTLSCSPISGHRSVSWYQQTPGQGLQFLFEYFSETQRNKGNFPGRFSGRQFSNSRSEMNVSTLELGDSALYLCASSPSSGRRDTQYFGPGTRLTVL.

This clonotype showed up many times. V usage is TRBV3-1 and J usage is TRBJ2-1; D not certain. The CDR3 spans 14 residues. Germline V gives CDR1 LGHDT, CDR2 YNNKEL (reference sequence). V gave up 3 bases and J gave up 1 base, with 7 bases separating them. The CDR3 loop reads CASSHLGSYNEQFF. In DNA form, the CDR3 reads TGTGCCAGCAGCCACCTAGGTTCCTACAATGAGCAGTTCTTC.

This clonotype was detected many times. V and J are TRBV5-6 and TRBJ2-3; the D call may be TRBD1 or TRBD2 (6 bases each). This CDR3 spans 14 amino acids. V lost 5 bases to trimming and J lost 5 bases, with 15 bases between them. CDR1 is SGHDT, CDR2 YYEEEE, per germline. The CDR3 reads CASSAGGLGDTQYF. As DNA, the CDR3 is TGTGCCAGCAGTGCTGGGGGGCTTGGAGATACGCAGTATTTT.

This clonotype was picked up a small number of times. V usage is TRBV6-5 and J usage is TRBJ2-5; TRBD1 agrees at 8 bases. V was pared by 6 bases and J by 3 bases, with 9 bases of the junction left unmatched. Per the germline V gene, CDR1 is MNHEY and CDR2 is SVGAGI. The CDR3 length is 15 residues. CDR3 in DNA: TGTGCCAGCAGCTACCTCCGACAGGGGAAAGAGACCCAGTACTTC. As protein: CASSYLRQGKETQYF.

The table lists this clonotype with many counts. V gene TRBV27 combines with J gene TRBJ1-4; TRBD1 agrees at 8 bases. This CDR3 spans 15 amino acids. V lost 3 bases to trimming and J lost 6 bases; unmatched junction nucleotides: 6. Germline V gene data show CDR1 as MNHEY and CDR2 as SMNVEV (reference sequence). The CDR3 region has the DNA TGTGCCAGCAGTTTGGTCCAACAGGGGGATGAAAAACTGTTTTTT. It encodes CASSLVQQGDEKLFF. Together with reference TRBV27 and TRBJ1-4, the CDR3 gives the full variable domain: EAQVTQNPRYLITVTGKKLTVTCSQNMNHEYMSWYRQDPGLGLRQIYYSMNVEVTDKGDVPEGYKVSRKEKRNFPLILESPSPNQTSLYFCASSLVQQGDEKLFFGSGTQLSVL.

This clonotype has ten or more counts. A junction boundary mismatches the germline segment, possibly from a read error. J is TRBJ2-1 and V is TRBV12-3 or TRBV12-4, with D possibly matching TRBD2 (7 bases). The CDR3 is made up of 17 amino acids. In nucleotides, the CDR3 is TGTGCCAGCAGCTTAGGTATAACAGGGCGGGGGTACAATGAGCAGTTCTTC. Its translation: CASSLGITGRGYNEQFF.

As to this clonotype: This could be a read error, since a much larger clone is one nucleotide away. The chain carries TRBV14 and TRBJ2-7, with 8 bases fitting TRBD1. CDR3 size: 14 residues. Germline values: CDR1 SGHDN, CDR2 FVKESK. The CDR3 nucleotides read TGTGCCAGCAACCAAAGAACAGGGGGATACGAGCAGTACTTC. This sequence encodes CASNQRTGGYEQYF.